This T cell receptor beta chain was found in a study of blood T cell repertoires in COVID-19. Whole-study context: Sources were T cells, B-cell-depleted T cells, or PBMCs; the material itself was cDNA or gDNA.

In the original workflow: Reference gene primer amplification gave estimated nucleated cell counts. The protocol was immunoSEQ multiplex PCR, while the TCRdb copy is restricted to in-frame clones and leaves out a portion. The D gene and trimming were derived from the DNA, and the V and J assignments and clone size from that table. The table has around 150,000 clones, roughly 80% seen once. The V segment lost 8 bases and the J segment 2 bases; nucleotides outside the gene matches: 8. The V gene's germline CDR1 is MDHEN and CDR2 SYDVKM. CDR3 length equals 14 residues. The receptor was derived from a man aged 70-80 years with acute or convalescent COVID-19. V gene TRBV28 combines with J gene TRBJ1-2, with 7 positions matching TRBD1. Sequenced material: peripheral blood. The CDR3 sequence: CASGLLTGNYGYTF. As DNA, the CDR3 is TGTGCCAGCGGTCTCCTGACAGGGAACTATGGCTACACCTTC.